This passage covers 4 T cell receptor beta chains from one sample sequenced in a study of T cell repertoires in cytomegalovirus infection. For these receptors, no antigen is known. Via MiXCR, TCRdb re-called the reads, giving one row per CDR3 protein. This table holds about a million distinct CDR3 sequences, under 40% found once. This specimen consisted of cultured CD8+ T cells from PBMCs, obtained from culture after CMV antigen stimulation. The receptors derive from a human donor in good health (CMV status not recorded). Some clones in this sample may be carry-over from other donors' samples.

The chain is built from TRBV29-1 and TRBJ2-1; weak D call: TRBD1 (5 bases). Germline V lookup: CDR1 SQVTM, CDR2 ANQGSEA. This CDR3 is built from 13 residues. V was clipped by 1 base and J by 2 bases, with 6 bases between them. The CDR3 loop reads CSVEARAYNEQFF. In nucleotides, the CDR3 is TGCAGCGTTGAAGCCAGGGCCTACAATGAGCAGTTCTTC.

The chain links TRBV27 to TRBJ2-7; D might be TRBD1 (6 bases). CDR3 length: 15 residues. CDR1 is MNHEY, CDR2 SMNVEV, per germline (reference sequence). The germline V and J ends were trimmed by 5 bases and 3 bases, with 17 bases remaining between them. The CDR3 sequence is CASSLNTGQLYEQYF. The CDR3 DNA follows: TGTGCCAGCAGTCTGAATACTGGACAGCTCTACGAGCAGTACTTC.

V usage is TRBV4-1 and J usage is TRBJ2-7; 10 bases fit TRBD2. Germline CDR1 and CDR2: MGHRA and YSYEKL. The CDR3 extends over 18 amino acids. After removal of 2 bases from V and 7 bases from J, the junction contained 17 bases not matched to a gene. In DNA form, the CDR3 reads TGCGCCAGCAGCCAAACCAAGGAGCGGGGGGGCCCCGGAGGTGAGCAGTACTTC. This sequence encodes CASSQTKERGGPGGEQYF.

This clonotype has more than one count but fewer than ten. The V gene is TRBV19, the J gene TRBJ1-1, with 7 bases aligning to TRBD1. V shed 1 base, J shed 2 bases, and the junction held 4 bases outside the gene matches. CDR1 is LNHDA and CDR2 is SQIVND in the germline V gene (reference sequence). The length of the CDR3 is 15 residues. This chain's CDR3 is CASSIGTGPNTEAFF. The CDR3 bases are TGTGCCAGTAGTATAGGGACAGGCCCTAACACTGAAGCTTTCTTT. Complete variable domain (other parts from reference TRBV19 and TRBJ1-1): DGGITQSPKYLFRKEGQNVTLSCEQNLNHDAMYWYRQDPGQGLRLIYYSQIVNDFQKGDIAEGYSVSREKKESFPLTVTSAQKNPTAFYLCASSIGTGPNTEAFFGQGTRLTVV.